One T cell receptor (beta chain) is described in this entry. The method was immunoSEQ multiplex PCR; TCRdb's version includes in-frame clones alone and lacks a portion of them. The table includes 130,000 or so clones, over 75% detected once. This record belongs to a study of control samples from healthy donors and cancer patients. The V gene's germline CDR1 is MNHEY and CDR2 SMNVEV (reference sequence). The CDR3 runs 17 residues. The trim removed 8 bases at V and 1 base at J, leaving 10 bases unmatched. This receptor was obtained from a man in his forties or fifties in good health. The chain carries TRBV27 and TRBJ1-4; 10 nucleotides agree with TRBD1. Source material: blood. The CDR3 loop is CASLEDRGLRTNEKLFF. CDR3 nucleotide sequence: TGTGCCAGCCTCGAGGACAGGGGGTTGAGAACTAATGAAAAACTGTTTTTT. Full variable domain (missing parts from reference TRBV27 and TRBJ1-4): EAQVTQNPRYLITVTGKKLTVTCSQNMNHEYMSWYRQDPGLGLRQIYYSMNVEVTDKGDVPEGYKVSRKEKRNFPLILESPSPNQTSLYFCASLEDRGLRTNEKLFFGSGTQLSVL.